A single sample is the source of the 30 T cell receptor beta chains below, sequenced in a study of T cells in Graves' hyperthyroidism and ophthalmopathy (dated by TCRdb to the late 2010s). The library was prepared using multiplex PCR. The run used an Illumina HiSeq 2000. Amplification of TCR beta CDR3 regions was carried out from RNA transcripts. For the first round of RT-PCR on the TCR CDR3, the HTBI primer set was used together with the Qiagen OneStep RT-PCR kit. TCRdb redid the processing of the public reads, applying fastp at Q25 and MiXCR, and retained in-frame beta chains. Each CDR3 protein gets just one entry, which takes the most common genes and DNA from the rows behind it. Counted in this sample were 400,000 or so distinct CDR3 sequences; approximately 16% of them appeared once. Approximately 19% of the sample rests with the top ten. Sequencing was performed on blood. These TCRs come from a woman aged 55 to 70 with Graves' ophthalmopathy.

This clonotype was observed a few times. The chain employs TRBV13 and TRBJ2-4; D assignment may be TRBD1 or TRBD2 (6 bases each). Trimming removed 5 bases at V and 8 bases at J, with 22 bases between. Germline V gene data show CDR1 as PRHDT and CDR2 as FYEKMQ (reference sequence). The CDR3 runs to 16 residues. CDR3 region: CASSATTLRGADIQYF. The CDR3 DNA follows: TGTGCCAGCAGCGCCACTACCTTGAGGGGGGCAGACATTCAGTACTTC. Variable domain in full (rest from reference TRBV13 and TRBJ2-4): AAGVIQSPRHLIKEKRETATLKCYPIPRHDTVYWYQQGPGQDPQFLISFYEKMQSDKGSIPDRFSAQQFSDYHSELNMSSLELGDSALYFCASSATTLRGADIQYFGAGTRLSVL.

This clonotype was counted at least ten times. This chain joins TRBV6-1 and TRBJ2-5; unclear D gene. The V gene's germline CDR1 is MNHNS and CDR2 SASEGT. The CDR3 totals 11 residues. Between the trimmed V and J ends, which lost 2 bases and 11 bases, there was a span of 9 bases. The CDR3 protein is CASSERWKQYF. CDR3 sequence (DNA): TGTGCCAGCAGTGAACGGTGGAAACAGTACTTC.

This clonotype appeared many times. The V gene is TRBV10-3, the J gene TRBJ2-5; 8 bases fit TRBD1. CDR3 size: 16 residues. Trimming at V came to 2 bases and at J to 4 bases, leaving 9 bases not matched to a gene. Germline V gives CDR1 ENHRY, CDR2 SYGVKD. The CDR3 reads CAISEAAWTGIETQYF. The CDR3 DNA reads TGTGCCATCAGTGAGGCGGCCTGGACAGGGATAGAGACCCAGTACTTC.

This clonotype was counted ten times or more. The chain uses TRBV20-1 and TRBJ2-1, with TRBD2 matching 13 bases. Trimming took 4 bases from V and 6 from J; bases not matched to a gene: 9. This CDR3 comprises 16 residues. The germline V gene has CDR1 DFQATT and CDR2 SNEGSKA (reference sequence). The DNA for the CDR3 is TGCAGTGCTATAAGACTAGCGGGGGGTATATTCAATGAGCAGTTCTTC. Amino acids: CSAIRLAGGIFNEQFF.

This rearrangement joins TRBV5-6 to TRBJ2-1, with 8 bases fitting TRBD2. The V gene end was trimmed by 0 bases and the J gene end by 3 bases; junction bases not matched to a gene: 5. The V gene's germline CDR1 is SGHDT and CDR2 YYEEEE. The CDR3 length is 16 residues. CDR3: CASSLVSGANYNEQFF. DNA for the CDR3: TGTGCCAGCAGCTTGGTTAGCGGGGCTAACTACAATGAGCAGTTCTTC.

With respect to this clonotype: A much larger clone differs from this one at a single base, so this may be a read error. The genes are TRBV20-1 and TRBJ2-3; TRBD1 might be the D (6 bases). Looked up from germline, CDR1 is DFQATT and CDR2 is SNEGSKA (reference sequence). This CDR3 has 17 amino acids. As DNA, the CDR3 is TGCAGTGCTGCAAGGCGGCAGGGGTTACAGGGCACAGATGCGCAGTATTTT. Protein: CSAARRQGLQGTDAQYF.

This clonotype was observed a handful of times. This clone may be a read error of a much larger clone one base away. The chain links TRBV3-1 to TRBJ2-7, with 7 bases fitting TRBD2. V shed 4 bases, J shed 7 bases, and the junction held 10 bases outside the gene matches. Looked up from germline, CDR1 is LGHDT and CDR2 is YNNKEL (reference sequence). The CDR3 runs 14 residues. The CDR3 is CASSRDGGSREQYF. DNA for the CDR3: TGTGCCAGCAGCCGTGACGGGGGGTCGCGGGAGCAGTACTTC.

The chain recombines TRBV19 with TRBJ1-1; 9 bases agree with TRBD1. The V and J ends lost 3 bases and 4 bases, in that order; junction bases with no gene match: 6. From germline, CDR1 is LNHDA and CDR2 SQIVND (reference sequence). The CDR3 extends over 15 amino acids. The CDR3 is CASSITGGRSTEAFF. As DNA, the CDR3 is TGTGCCAGTAGTATCACAGGGGGCAGGAGCACTGAAGCTTTCTTT.

The V call is TRBV7-3, the J call TRBJ1-2, with TRBD1 as a possible D gene (6 bases). The CDR3 is made up of 14 amino acids. Germline V gene data show CDR1 as SGHTA and CDR2 as FQGTGA. With 4 bases removed from V and 8 bases from J, the gap between germline ends came to 17 bases. CDR3 DNA: TGTGCCAGCAGCTGGGACACAGCACCTGAGGGCTACACCTTC. It encodes CASSWDTAPEGYTF.

This clonotype was observed many times. This chain joins TRBV18 and TRBJ2-1; D call uncertain. Trimming left V 3 bases short and J 9 bases short, with 15 bases between. Per germline, CDR1 KGHSH and CDR2 LQKENI. This CDR3 has 14 residues. CDR3 sequence reads: CASSPLSSSGEQFF. In nucleotides, the CDR3 is TGTGCCAGCTCACCGTTGTCCAGCTCGGGTGAGCAGTTCTTC.

This clonotype was found many times. This rearrangement joins TRBV11-2 to TRBJ2-1; D perhaps matches TRBD2 (5 bases). The CDR3 is 13 amino acids. From germline, CDR1 is SGHAT and CDR2 FQNNGV. V lost 5 bases and J 7 bases, leaving 12 bases between the germline ends. The CDR3 here is CASSHGLFNEQFF. The CDR3 nucleotides are TGTGCCAGCAGCCACGGACTCTTTAATGAGCAGTTCTTC.

This clonotype was seen only a few times. The CDR3 protein is CSADIANEQFF. Written as DNA, the CDR3 is TGCAGCGCTGATATAGCAAATGAGCAGTTCTTC. This chain connects TRBV29-1 to TRBJ2-1; D is ambiguous. The CDR3 totals 11 residues. From germline, CDR1 is SQVTM and CDR2 ANQGSEA. Trimming left V 7 bases short and J 7 bases short, with 11 bases between.

The V and J genes are TRBV20-1 and TRBJ2-1; D is perhaps TRBD1 or TRBD2 (6 bases each). The CDR3 is 14 amino acids. V lost 6 bases and J 4 bases, leaving 16 bases between the germline ends. Germline CDR1 reads DFQATT; CDR2 reads SNEGSKA (reference sequence). The CDR3 region has the DNA TGCAGTGCCCATAGCGGAGGGGGGTACAATGAGCAGTTCTTC. Protein product: CSAHSGGGYNEQFF.

As to this clonotype: A read error may explain this, as a much larger clone is one base away. V usage is TRBV20-1 and J usage is TRBJ2-5; 9 bases agree with TRBD1. The V segment lost 3 bases and the J segment 5 bases; nucleotides outside the gene matches: 1. The CDR3 loop spans 12 amino acids. Per the germline V gene, CDR1 is DFQATT and CDR2 is SNEGSKA (reference sequence). CDR3 residues: CSASGTGETQYF. The DNA for the CDR3 is TGCAGTGCTAGCGGGACAGGGGAGACCCAGTACTTC.

This clonotype was counted ten times or more. The V gene is TRBV5-1, the J gene TRBJ1-4; D is perhaps TRBD1 (6 bases). CDR3 length equals 14 residues. The V gene's germline CDR1 is SGHRS and CDR2 YFSETQ. The V end was cut by 0 bases, the J end by 7 bases, with 10 bases between. In DNA, the CDR3 is TGCGCCAGCAGCTTGGGGACAGTTGGTGAAAAACTGTTTTTT. Encoded protein: CASSLGTVGEKLFF.

The chain is built from TRBV7-2 and TRBJ1-2; weak D call: TRBD1 (5 bases). V dropped 0 bases and J dropped 5 bases, with 13 bases sitting between them. Germline V gene sequence: CDR1 SGHTA, CDR2 FQGNSA. This CDR3 region has 15 residues. CDR3 protein: CASSLAGPDVYGYTF. CDR3 DNA sequence: TGTGCCAGCAGCTTAGCGGGGCCGGATGTTTATGGCTACACCTTC.

In its sample, this clonotype was seen a few times. An end of the junction differs from the germline gene, which may be a read error. The rearrangement joins TRBV18 to TRBJ2-2, with TRBD2 matching over 10 bases. The CDR3 is 15 residues long. Germline V gives CDR1 KGHSH, CDR2 LQKENI. The CDR3 nucleotides are TGTGCCAGCTCACCAACTAGCGGGAACTCCGGGGAGCTGTTTTTT. As protein: CASSPTSGNSGELFF.

This clonotype was observed at least ten times. The chain is built from TRBV7-8 and TRBJ2-7, with D perhaps matching TRBD1 (6 bases). Germline V lookup: CDR1 SGHVS, CDR2 FQNEAQ. The V gene lost 7 bases and the J gene lost 2 bases, with 21 bases spanning the gap. CDR3 length: 16 residues. The CDR3 DNA follows: TGTGCCAGCACCCGGGACATACCCATCATTCCCTACGAGCAGTACTTC. Its translation: CASTRDIPIIPYEQYF.

This clonotype was picked up a small number of times. The genes are TRBV6-5 and TRBJ2-1, with 7 bases matching TRBD2. The V gene end was trimmed by 4 bases and the J gene end by 4 bases; junction bases not matched to a gene: 10. This CDR3 has 16 residues. Germline V gene data show CDR1 as MNHEY and CDR2 as SVGAGI. Here the CDR3 DNA reads TGTGCCAGCAGTTCTTCCGGGAGGCCGGCTTACAATGAGCAGTTCTTC. Its protein is CASSSSGRPAYNEQFF.

This clonotype was detected many times. The V and J genes are TRBV5-1 and TRBJ2-2; D might be TRBD2 (5 bases). The CDR3 covers 16 residues. Germline V gene lookup returns CDR1 SGHRS and CDR2 YFSETQ. V lost 2 bases to trimming and J lost 1 base, with 12 bases between them. CDR3 protein: CASSLFPGENTGELFF. In DNA, the CDR3 is TGCGCCAGCAGCTTATTCCCCGGGGAGAACACCGGGGAGCTGTTTTTT. The full variable domain, rest sourced from reference TRBV5-1 and TRBJ2-2, is KAGVTQTPRYLIKTRGQQVTLSCSPISGHRSVSWYQQTPGQGLQFLFEYFSETQRNKGNFPGRFSGRQFSNSRSEMNVSTLELGDSALYLCASSLFPGENTGELFFGEGSRLTVL.

The gene calls are TRBV6-1 and TRBJ2-1, with 8 bases aligning to TRBD2. Per the germline V gene, CDR1 is MNHNS and CDR2 is SASEGT. The CDR3 consists of 13 residues. V shed 6 bases and J 14 bases; nucleotides not matched to a gene: 12. CDR3 region: CASSPPSGSHKFF. CDR3 nucleotide sequence: TGTGCCAGCAGCCCTCCTAGCGGGTCCCATAAGTTCTTC.

The genes are TRBV5-6 and TRBJ2-7; 12 positions match TRBD2. J was trimmed by 7 bases and V by 0 bases; bases with no gene match: 8. The CDR3 is 16 residues long. Germline CDR1 is SGHDT and CDR2 is YYEEEE. The CDR3 reads CASSLGLAGAPTEQYF. In DNA form, the CDR3 reads TGTGCCAGCAGCTTGGGACTAGCGGGAGCCCCTACGGAGCAGTACTTC.

Ten or more counts support this clonotype. The rearrangement joins TRBV6-1 to TRBJ2-3, with 7 bases matching TRBD2. CDR3 length: 15 amino acids. J was trimmed by 5 bases and V by 5 bases; bases with no gene match: 10. Germline values: CDR1 MNHNS, CDR2 SASEGT. The CDR3 is CASSYRGGSQDTQYF. The CDR3 DNA sequence: TGTGCCAGCAGTTATAGGGGAGGGTCCCAAGATACGCAGTATTTT.

This clonotype was detected many times. The V gene is TRBV3-1, the J gene TRBJ2-1; 13 positions match TRBD2. The CDR3 is 17 amino acids. The V gene end was trimmed by 2 bases and the J gene end by 2 bases; junction bases not matched to a gene: 3. Germline V gene data show CDR1 as LGHDT and CDR2 as YNNKEL (reference sequence). The CDR3 DNA reads TGTGCCAGCAGCCAACAAACTAGCGGGAGGGCCTACAATGAGCAGTTCTTC. Amino acids: CASSQQTSGRAYNEQFF.

Many counts were recorded for this clonotype. The chain links TRBV3-1 to TRBJ2-1; tentative D call: TRBD2 (6 bases). V was clipped by 6 bases and J by 7 bases, with 16 bases between them. The CDR3 runs to 14 residues. Germline V gene data show CDR1 as LGHDT and CDR2 as YNNKEL (reference sequence). In nucleotides, the CDR3 is TGTGCCAGCAGAGCGGCCCGGGGGTGGAATGAGCAGTTCTTC. Its protein product is CASRAARGWNEQFF.

This clonotype was seen at least ten times. The V and J genes are TRBV12-3 or TRBV12-4 and TRBJ2-7; perhaps D is TRBD1 or TRBD2 (5 bases each). Trimming shortened V by 4 bases and J by 5 bases, and 15 bases separated the two germline ends. The CDR3 consists of 14 residues. CDR3 in amino acids: CASSSGTPGDEQYF. The CDR3 DNA reads as TGTGCCAGCAGTTCCGGGACCCCGGGCGACGAGCAGTACTTC.

This clonotype was counted at least ten times. This rearrangement joins TRBV5-1 to TRBJ2-7, with 9 bases identical to TRBD1. The V gene's germline CDR1 is SGHRS and CDR2 YFSETQ. V dropped 1 base and J dropped 5; count of bases not matched to a gene: 10. The CDR3 is made up of 16 amino acids. The CDR3 nucleotides read TGCGCCAGCAGCTTGAATCGGGGACAGGGAATCCACGAGCAGTACTTC. Amino acids: CASSLNRGQGIHEQYF.

This clonotype has a single count. No conserved phenylalanine or tryptophan is present at the end of the CDR3, so a read error is the likely explanation. The rearrangement joins TRBV6-9 to TRBJ2-7; D not resolved. V shed 4 bases and J shed 0 bases, with 7 bases lying between them. The germline gives CDR1 MNHGY, CDR2 SVAAGI. The CDR3 is 13 amino acids. The CDR3 sequence: CASSWMGSYEQYS. CDR3 nucleotide sequence: TGTGCCAGCAGTTGGATGGGCTCCTACGAGCAGTACTCC.

V usage is TRBV19 and J usage is TRBJ1-5; D gene unclear. Trimming removed 6 bases from V and 3 bases from J, with 9 bases in between. The germline CDR1 and CDR2 sequences are LNHDA and SQIVND (reference sequence). CDR3 length: 13 amino acids. Written as DNA, the CDR3 is TGTGCCAGTAGCCAGGTGGTCAATCAGCCCCAGCATTTT. It encodes CASSQVVNQPQHF.

V and J are TRBV7-2 and TRBJ2-1; D tentatively fits TRBD1 or TRBD2 (5 bases each). The V gene's germline CDR1 is SGHTA and CDR2 FQGNSA. Deletions cut 5 bases from V and 3 bases from J, with 14 bases between. This CDR3 spans 15 amino acids. The DNA for the CDR3 is TGTGCCAGCAGCCGGGGCGGGCGCAACTACAATGAGCAGTTCTTC. It translates to CASSRGGRNYNEQFF.